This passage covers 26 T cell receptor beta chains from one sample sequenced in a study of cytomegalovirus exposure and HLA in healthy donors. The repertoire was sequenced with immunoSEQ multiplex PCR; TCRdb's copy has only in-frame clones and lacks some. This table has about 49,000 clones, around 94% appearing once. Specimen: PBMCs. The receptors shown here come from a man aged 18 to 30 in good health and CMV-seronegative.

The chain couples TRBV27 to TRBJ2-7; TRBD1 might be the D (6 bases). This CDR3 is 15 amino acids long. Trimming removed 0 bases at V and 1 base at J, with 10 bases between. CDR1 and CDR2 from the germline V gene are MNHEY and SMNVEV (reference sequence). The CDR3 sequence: CASSLSRTASYEQYF. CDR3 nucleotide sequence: TGTGCCAGCAGTTTATCGCGGACAGCATCCTACGAGCAGTACTTC.

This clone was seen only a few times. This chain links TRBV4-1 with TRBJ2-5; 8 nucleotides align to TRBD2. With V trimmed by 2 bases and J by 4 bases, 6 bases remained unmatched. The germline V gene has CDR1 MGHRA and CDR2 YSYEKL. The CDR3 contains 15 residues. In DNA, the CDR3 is TGCGCCAGCAGCCAAACTAACCTAGCGGGAGAGACCCAGTACTTC. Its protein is CASSQTNLAGETQYF.

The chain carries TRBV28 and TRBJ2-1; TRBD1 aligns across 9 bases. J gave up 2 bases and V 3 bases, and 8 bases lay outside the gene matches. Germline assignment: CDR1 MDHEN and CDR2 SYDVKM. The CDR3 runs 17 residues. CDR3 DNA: TGTGCCAGCAGTTTCCCTTCCGGGACAGGGACCTACAATGAGCAGTTCTTC. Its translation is CASSFPSGTGTYNEQFF.

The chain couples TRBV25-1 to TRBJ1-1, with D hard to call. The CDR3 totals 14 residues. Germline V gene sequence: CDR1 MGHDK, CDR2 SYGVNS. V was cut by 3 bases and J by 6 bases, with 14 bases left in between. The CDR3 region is CASSDDRSSAEAFF. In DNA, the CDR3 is TGTGCCAGCAGTGATGACCGTTCGAGCGCTGAAGCTTTCTTT.

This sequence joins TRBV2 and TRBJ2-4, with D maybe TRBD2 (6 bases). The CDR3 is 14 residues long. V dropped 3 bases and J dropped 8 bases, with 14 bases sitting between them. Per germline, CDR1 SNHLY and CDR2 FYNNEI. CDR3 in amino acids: CASSERGRLDIQYF. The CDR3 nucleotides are TGTGCCAGCAGTGAGCGGGGCCGTTTAGACATTCAGTACTTC. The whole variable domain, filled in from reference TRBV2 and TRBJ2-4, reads EPEVTQTPSHQVTQMGQEVILRCVPISNHLYFYWYRQILGQKVEFLVSFYNNEISEKSEIFDDQFSVERPDGSNFTLKIRSTKLEDSAMYFCASSERGRLDIQYFGAGTRLSVL.

The CDR3 DNA follows: TGTGCCAGCAGCTTCCCACCGCGGATTCAAGAGACCCAGTACTTC. This translates into CASSFPPRIQETQYF. The chain carries TRBV21-1 and TRBJ2-5; TRBD2 was called by the table and not checked on the DNA. TRBV21-1 is an annotated pseudogene. This CDR3 has 15 residues.

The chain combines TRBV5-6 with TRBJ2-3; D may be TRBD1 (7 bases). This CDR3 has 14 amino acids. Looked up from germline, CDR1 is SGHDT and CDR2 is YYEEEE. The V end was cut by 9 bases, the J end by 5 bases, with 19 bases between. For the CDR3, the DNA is TGTGCCATCAGGCGGGACAGCAGGCAAGATACGCAGTATTTT. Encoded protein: CAIRRDSRQDTQYF.

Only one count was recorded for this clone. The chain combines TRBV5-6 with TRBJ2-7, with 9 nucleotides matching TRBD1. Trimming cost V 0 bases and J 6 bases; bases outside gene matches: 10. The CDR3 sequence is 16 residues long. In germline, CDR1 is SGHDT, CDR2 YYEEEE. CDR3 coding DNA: TGTGCCAGCAGCTTGGCCGGTGGACAGGGGAGACGCGAGCAGTACTTC. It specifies CASSLAGGQGRREQYF.

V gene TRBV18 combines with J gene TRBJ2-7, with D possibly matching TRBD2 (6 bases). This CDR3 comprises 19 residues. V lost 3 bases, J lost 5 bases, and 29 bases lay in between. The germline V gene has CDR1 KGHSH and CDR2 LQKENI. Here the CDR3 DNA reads TGTGCCAGCTCACCGCGGGGAAGGGAGCTACCACGAGCCCATCACGAGCAGTACTTC. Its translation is CASSPRGRELPRAHHEQYF. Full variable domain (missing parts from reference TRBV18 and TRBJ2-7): NAGVMQNPRHLVRRRGQEARLRCSPMKGHSHVYWYRQLPEEGLKFMVYLQKENIIDESGMPKERFSAEFPKEGPSILRIQQVVRGDSAAYFCASSPRGRELPRAHHEQYFGPGTRLTVT.

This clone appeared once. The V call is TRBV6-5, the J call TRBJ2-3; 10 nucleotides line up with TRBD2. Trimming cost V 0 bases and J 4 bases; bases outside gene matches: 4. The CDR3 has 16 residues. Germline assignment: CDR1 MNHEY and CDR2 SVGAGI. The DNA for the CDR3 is TGTGCCAGCAGTTACTCGATCGGGACTAGCGCAGATACGCAGTATTTT. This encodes CASSYSIGTSADTQYF.

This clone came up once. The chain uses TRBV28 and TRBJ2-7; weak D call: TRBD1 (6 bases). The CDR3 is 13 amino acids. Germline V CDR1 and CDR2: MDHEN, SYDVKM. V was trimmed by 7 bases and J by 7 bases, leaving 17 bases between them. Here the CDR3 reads CASTDRQAWEQYF. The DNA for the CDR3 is TGTGCCAGCACCGACCGACAGGCGTGGGAGCAGTACTTC.

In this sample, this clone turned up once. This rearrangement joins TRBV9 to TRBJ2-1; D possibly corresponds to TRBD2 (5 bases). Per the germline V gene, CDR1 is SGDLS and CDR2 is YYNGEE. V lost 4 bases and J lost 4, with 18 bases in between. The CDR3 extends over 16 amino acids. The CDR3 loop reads CASSPHRAALYNEQFF. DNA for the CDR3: TGTGCCAGCAGCCCACATCGAGCGGCTCTATACAATGAGCAGTTCTTC.

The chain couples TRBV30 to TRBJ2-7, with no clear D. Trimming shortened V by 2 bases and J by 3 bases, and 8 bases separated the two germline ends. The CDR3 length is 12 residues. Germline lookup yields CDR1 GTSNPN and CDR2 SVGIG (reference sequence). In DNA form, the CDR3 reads TGTGCCTGGAGTTTCAAATTCTACGAGCAGTACTTC. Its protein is CAWSFKFYEQYF.

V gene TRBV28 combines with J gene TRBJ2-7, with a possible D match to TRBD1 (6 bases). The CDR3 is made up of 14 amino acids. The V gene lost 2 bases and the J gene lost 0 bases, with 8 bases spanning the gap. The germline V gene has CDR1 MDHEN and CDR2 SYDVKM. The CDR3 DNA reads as TGTGCCAGCAGTTTACCAGGGGCCTCCTACGAGCAGTACTTC. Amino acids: CASSLPGASYEQYF.

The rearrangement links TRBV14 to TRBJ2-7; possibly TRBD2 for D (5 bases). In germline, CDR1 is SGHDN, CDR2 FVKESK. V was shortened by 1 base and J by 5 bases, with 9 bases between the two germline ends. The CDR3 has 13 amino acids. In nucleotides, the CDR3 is TGTGCCAGCAGCCAAGTAGCTAGCAACGAGCAGTACTTC. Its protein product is CASSQVASNEQYF.

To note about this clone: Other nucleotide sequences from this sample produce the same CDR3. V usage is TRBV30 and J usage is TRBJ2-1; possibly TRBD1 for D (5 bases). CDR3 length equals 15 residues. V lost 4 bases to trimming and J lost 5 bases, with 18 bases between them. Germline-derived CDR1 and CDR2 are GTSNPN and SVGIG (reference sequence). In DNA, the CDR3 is TGTGCCTGGACCGTGGGGCTAATGTCTGACAATGAGCAGTTCTTC. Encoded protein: CAWTVGLMSDNEQFF.

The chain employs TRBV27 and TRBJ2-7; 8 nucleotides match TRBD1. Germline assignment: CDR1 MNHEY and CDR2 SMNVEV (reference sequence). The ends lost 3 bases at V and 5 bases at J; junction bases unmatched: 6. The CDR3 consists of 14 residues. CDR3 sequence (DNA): TGTGCCAGCAGTTTCGGCAGGGGGCACAACGAGCAGTACTTC. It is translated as CASSFGRGHNEQYF.

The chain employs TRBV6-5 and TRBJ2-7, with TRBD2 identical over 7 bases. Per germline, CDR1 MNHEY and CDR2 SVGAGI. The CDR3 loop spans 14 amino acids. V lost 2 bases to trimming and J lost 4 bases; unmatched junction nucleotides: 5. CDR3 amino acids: CASSYRGLPYEQYF. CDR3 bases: TGTGCCAGCAGTTACAGGGGACTACCTTACGAGCAGTACTTC.

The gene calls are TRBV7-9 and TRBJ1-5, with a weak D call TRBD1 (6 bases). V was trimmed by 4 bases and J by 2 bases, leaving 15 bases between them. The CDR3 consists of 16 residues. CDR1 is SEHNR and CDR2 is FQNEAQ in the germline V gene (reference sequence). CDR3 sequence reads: CASSYGGALGNQPQHF. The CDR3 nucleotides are TGTGCCAGCAGCTATGGGGGCGCTTTGGGCAATCAGCCCCAGCATTTT.

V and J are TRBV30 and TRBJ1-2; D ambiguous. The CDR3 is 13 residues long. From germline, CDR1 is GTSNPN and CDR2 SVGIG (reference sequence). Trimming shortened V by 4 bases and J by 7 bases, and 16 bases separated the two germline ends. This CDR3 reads CAWTHRTAAGYTF. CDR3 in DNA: TGTGCCTGGACTCATCGAACCGCGGCTGGCTACACCTTC. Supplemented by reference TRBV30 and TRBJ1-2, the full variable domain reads SQTIHQWPATLVQPVGSPLSLECTVEGTSNPNLYWYRQAAGRGLQLLFYSVGIGQISSEVPQNLSASRPQDRQFILSSKKLLLSDSGFYLCAWTHRTAAGYTFGSGTRLTVV.

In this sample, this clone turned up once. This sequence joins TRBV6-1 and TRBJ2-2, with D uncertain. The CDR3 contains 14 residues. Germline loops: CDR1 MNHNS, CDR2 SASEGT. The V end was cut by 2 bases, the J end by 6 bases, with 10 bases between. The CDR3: CASSERSEAGELFF. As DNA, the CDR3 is TGTGCCAGCAGTGAAAGGAGTGAAGCCGGGGAGCTGTTTTTT.

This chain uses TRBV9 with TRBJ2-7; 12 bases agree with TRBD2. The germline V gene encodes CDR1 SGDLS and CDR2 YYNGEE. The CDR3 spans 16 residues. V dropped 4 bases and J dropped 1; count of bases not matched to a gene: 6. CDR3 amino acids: CASSPSGLAGSYEQYF. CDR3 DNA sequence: TGTGCCAGCAGCCCTTCCGGACTAGCGGGGTCCTACGAGCAGTACTTC.

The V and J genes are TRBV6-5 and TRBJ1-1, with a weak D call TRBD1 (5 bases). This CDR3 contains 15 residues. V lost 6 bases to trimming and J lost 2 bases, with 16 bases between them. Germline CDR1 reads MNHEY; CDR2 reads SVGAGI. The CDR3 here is CASRRLGGVNTEAFF. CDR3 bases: TGTGCCAGCAGGCGGCTCGGAGGGGTAAACACTGAAGCTTTCTTT.

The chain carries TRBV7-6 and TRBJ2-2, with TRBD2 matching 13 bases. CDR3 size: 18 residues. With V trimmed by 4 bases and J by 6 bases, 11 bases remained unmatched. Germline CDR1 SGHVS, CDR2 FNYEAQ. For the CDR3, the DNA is TGTGCCAGCAGCTCCTTAAGGACTAGCGGGAGTTTACCCGGGGAGCTGTTTTTT. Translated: CASSSLRTSGSLPGELFF.

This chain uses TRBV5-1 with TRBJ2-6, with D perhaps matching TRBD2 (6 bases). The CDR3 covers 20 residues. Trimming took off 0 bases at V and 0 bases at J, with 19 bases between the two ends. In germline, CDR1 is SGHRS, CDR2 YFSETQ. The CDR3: CASSLEVRRGPSSGANVLTF. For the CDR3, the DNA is TGCGCCAGCAGCTTGGAGGTTAGGCGGGGACCTTCCTCTGGGGCCAACGTCCTGACTTTC. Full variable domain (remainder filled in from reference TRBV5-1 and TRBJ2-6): KAGVTQTPRYLIKTRGQQVTLSCSPISGHRSVSWYQQTPGQGLQFLFEYFSETQRNKGNFPGRFSGRQFSNSRSEMNVSTLELGDSALYLCASSLEVRRGPSSGANVLTFGAGSRLTVL.

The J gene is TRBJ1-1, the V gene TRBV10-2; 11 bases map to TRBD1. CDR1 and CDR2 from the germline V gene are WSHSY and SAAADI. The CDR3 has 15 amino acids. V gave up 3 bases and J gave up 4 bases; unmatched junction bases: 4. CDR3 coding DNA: TGCGCCAGCAGTGATCAAGGGACAGGGGGCACTGAAGCTTTCTTT. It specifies CASSDQGTGGTEAFF.